The clone carrying this T cell receptor beta chain was seen ten or more times. Some clones are missing from TCRdb's copy, which holds only in-frame ones; the method was immunoSEQ multiplex PCR. Among around 88,000 clones, just over 85% were seen once, and the ten largest hold 2% to 2.5%. Germline V gene sequence: CDR1 GTSNPN, CDR2 SVGIG (reference sequence). V was shortened by 4 bases and J by 0 bases, with 10 bases between the two germline ends. The CDR3 runs 13 residues. The data were taken from a study of preoperative IRX-2 immunotherapy in early breast cancer. Treatment described: preoperative locoregional IRX-2 cytokine immunotherapy. This phase Ib study tested locoregional IRX-2 cytokine immunotherapy given before surgery.

This sample comprised tumor tissue, obtained after IRX-2 immunotherapy. The origin of this receptor is a human donor with breast cancer. The rearrangement joins TRBV30 to TRBJ2-7, with a tentative D call TRBD2 (6 bases). This CDR3 reads CAWMRGASYEQYF. CDR3 bases: TGTGCCTGGATGCGGGGTGCCTCCTACGAGCAGTACTTC. The full variable domain, completed using reference TRBV30 and TRBJ2-7, is SQTIHQWPATLVQPVGSPLSLECTVEGTSNPNLYWYRQAAGRGLQLLFYSVGIGQISSEVPQNLSASRPQDRQFILSSKKLLLSDSGFYLCAWMRGASYEQYFGPGTRLTVT.